The rows below give T cell receptor beta chains drawn from one sample of a study of OX40 agonist ivuxolimab in advanced cancers. Using immunoSEQ multiplex PCR, the repertoire was profiled, and TCRdb retains in-frame clones only, with some absent. The sample carries 70,000 or so clones, 80% to 95% recorded once. The source material was CD4+ or CD8+ T cells sorted from blood, sampled in a trial of the OX40 agonist ivuxolimab. These receptors were taken from an adult with an advanced solid tumor such as melanoma, head and neck, liver or kidney cancer. Both conserved end residues are part of each CDR3. Each record gives: V gene, CDR3 protein.

TRBV5-6 | CASSFSLVLGNTIYF
TRBV28 | CASRNTIWDSSYEQYF
TRBV19 | CASSISGGGYTF
TRBV2 | CASGGAVSYEQYF
TRBV5-1 | CASSKGLADLLEQFF
TRBV10-2 | CASTHQGQGSYGYTF
TRBV6-5 | CASSASGPGNTIYF
TRBV15 | CATSRDWVNGGFNSYEQYF
TRBV11-2 | CASSLASGGQETQYF
TRBV6-1 | CASSEERGIQPQHF
TRBV6-1 | CASKIQGSYGYTF
TRBV6-1 | CASSVDAGSYGYTF
TRBV5-1 | CASSLERQGSHEQYF
TRBV5-4 | CASSLRPGTSGRAGTDTQYF
TRBV7-2 | CASSLGASGKSYEQYF
TRBV19 | CASSIYGRGGEQYF